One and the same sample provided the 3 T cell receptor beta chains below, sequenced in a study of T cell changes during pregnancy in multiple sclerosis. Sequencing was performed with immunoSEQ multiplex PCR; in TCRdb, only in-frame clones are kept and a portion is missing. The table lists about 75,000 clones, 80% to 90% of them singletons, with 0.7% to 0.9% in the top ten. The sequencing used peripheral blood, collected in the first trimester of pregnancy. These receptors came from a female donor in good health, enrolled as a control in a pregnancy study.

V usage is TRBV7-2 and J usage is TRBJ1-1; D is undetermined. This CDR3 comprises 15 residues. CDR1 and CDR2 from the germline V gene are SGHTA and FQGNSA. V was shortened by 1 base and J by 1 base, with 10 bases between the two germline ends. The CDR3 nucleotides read TGTGCCAGCAGCTTAGGTTCTACCTCGAACACTGAAGCTTTCTTT. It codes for CASSLGSTSNTEAFF.

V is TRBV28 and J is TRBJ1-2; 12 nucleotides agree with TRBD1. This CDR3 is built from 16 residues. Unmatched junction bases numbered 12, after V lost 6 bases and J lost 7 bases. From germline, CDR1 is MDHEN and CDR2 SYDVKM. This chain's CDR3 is CASSPGTGGALGGYTF. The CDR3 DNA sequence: TGTGCCAGCAGCCCAGGGACAGGGGGCGCGTTGGGTGGCTACACCTTC.

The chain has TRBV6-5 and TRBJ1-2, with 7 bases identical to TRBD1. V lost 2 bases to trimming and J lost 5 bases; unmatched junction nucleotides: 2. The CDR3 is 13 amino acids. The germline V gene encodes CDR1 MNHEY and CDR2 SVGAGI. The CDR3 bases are TGTGCCAGCAGTTACGGGACAGATTATGGCTACACCTTC. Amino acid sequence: CASSYGTDYGYTF.